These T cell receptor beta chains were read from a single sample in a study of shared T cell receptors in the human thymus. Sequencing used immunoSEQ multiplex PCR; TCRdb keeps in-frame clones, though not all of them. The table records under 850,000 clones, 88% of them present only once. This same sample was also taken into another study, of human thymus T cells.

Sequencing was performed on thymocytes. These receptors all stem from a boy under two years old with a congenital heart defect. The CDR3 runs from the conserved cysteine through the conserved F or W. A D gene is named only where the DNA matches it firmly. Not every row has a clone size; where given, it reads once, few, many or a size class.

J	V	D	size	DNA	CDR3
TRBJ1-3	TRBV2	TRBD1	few	TGTGCCACAGACAGGGGTCGGCACACCATATATTTT	CATDRGRHTIYF
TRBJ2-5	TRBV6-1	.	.	TGTGCCAGCATCGAGGGGGGGCCTCAAGAGACCCAGTACTTC	CASIEGGPQETQYF
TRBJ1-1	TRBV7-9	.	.	TGTGCCAGCAGCACAGTAGACTGTGGACAGACGAACACTGAAGCTTTCTTT	CASSTVDCGQTNTEAFF
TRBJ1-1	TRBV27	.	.	TGTGCCAGCAGTTCTTCAGACTTCCTCCGGGAGTCAATGAACACTGAAGCTTTCTTT	CASSSSDFLRESMNTEAFF
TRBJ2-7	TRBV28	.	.	TGTGCCAGCAGTTTGCCCCCAGCGTTTAGCGCCCCCCTCTACGAGCAGTACTTC	CASSLPPAFSAPLYEQYF
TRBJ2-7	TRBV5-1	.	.	TGCGCCAGCAATGGGGAGTCCTACGAGCAGTACTTC	CASNGESYEQYF
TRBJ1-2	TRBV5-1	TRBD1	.	TGCGCCAGCAGCTCCCGGGACAGGGGGCCGGCTAACTATGGCTACACCTTC	CASSSRDRGPANYGYTF
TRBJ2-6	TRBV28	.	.	TGTGCCAGCAGCTATGACAGCTCTGGGGCCAACGTCCTGACTTTC	CASSYDSSGANVLTF
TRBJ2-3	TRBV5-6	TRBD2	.	TGTGCCAGCAGCCGGCGGGGGAGCCCGAGCACAGATACGCAGTATTTT	CASSRRGSPSTDTQYF
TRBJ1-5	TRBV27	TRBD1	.	TGTGCCAGCAGTTTCGGACAGGGGGTTAATCAGCCCCAGCATTTT	CASSFGQGVNQPQHF
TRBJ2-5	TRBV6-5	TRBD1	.	TGTGCCAGCACCTCGACAGGGGGCTGGGAGACCCAGTACTTC	CASTSTGGWETQYF
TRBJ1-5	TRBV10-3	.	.	TGTGCCATCAGGAGCAGCAATCAGCCCCAGCATTTT	CAIRSSNQPQHF
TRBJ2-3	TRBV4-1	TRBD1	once	TGCGCCAGCAGGCGAGGCACAGGGGGCGAGGATACGCAGTATTTT	CASRRGTGGEDTQYF
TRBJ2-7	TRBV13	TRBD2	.	TGTGCCAGCAGCAACACCGGGACTAGCGGACCCTACGAGCAGTACTTC	CASSNTGTSGPYEQYF
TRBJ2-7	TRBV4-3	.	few	TGCGCCAGCAGCCAAGAGGAAACTAGTTGGTACGAGCAGTACTTC	CASSQEETSWYEQYF
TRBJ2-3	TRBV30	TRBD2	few	TGTGCCTGGACCCCCCCGACTAGCGGGACCACAGATACGCAGTATTTT	CAWTPPTSGTTDTQYF
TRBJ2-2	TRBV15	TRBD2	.	TGTGCCTCGGATAGCGGGAGTGTGGCCGGGGAGCTGTTTTTT	CASDSGSVAGELFF
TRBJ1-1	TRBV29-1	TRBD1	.	TGCAGCGTTGGACAGGGGAACACTGAAGCTTTCTTT	CSVGQGNTEAFF
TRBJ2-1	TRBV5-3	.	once	TGTGCCAGAAGCGGCCGGGGTTACAATGAGCAGTTCTTC	CARSGRGYNEQFF
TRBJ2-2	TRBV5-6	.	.	TGTGCCAGCAGCCCCGGGACACTTTCCCACAAAAACACCGGGGAGCTGTTTTTT	CASSPGTLSHKNTGELFF
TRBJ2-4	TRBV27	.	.	TGTGCCAGCCGGACGCTGACAGTCAAAAACATTCAGTACTTC	CASRTLTVKNIQYF
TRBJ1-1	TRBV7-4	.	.	TGTGCCAGCAGCTTACCCAGGGCGGCGACTGAAGCTTTCTTT	CASSLPRAATEAFF
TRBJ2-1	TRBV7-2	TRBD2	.	TGTGCCAGCAGCATCCCGATAGCGGGACACAATGAGCAGTTCTTC	CASSIPIAGHNEQFF
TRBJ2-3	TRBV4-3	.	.	TGCGCCAGCAGCCAGTACACAGATACGCAGTATTTT	CASSQYTDTQYF
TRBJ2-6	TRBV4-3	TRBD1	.	TGCGCCAGCAGCCAAGATAAAGCCCAGGTTTGGGACAGGAGAGCCAACGTCCTGACTTTC	CASSQDKAQVWDRRANVLTF
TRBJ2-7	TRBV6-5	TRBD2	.	TGTGCCAGCAGTAGATGGACGGGGGGGGACGAGCAGTACTTC	CASSRWTGGDEQYF
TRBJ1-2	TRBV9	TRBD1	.	TGTGCCAGCAGCGCTATCCAGGGGGACTATGGCTACACCTTC	CASSAIQGDYGYTF
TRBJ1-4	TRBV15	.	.	TGTGCCACCAGCAAAGGACGGGGTACGGAAAAACTGTTTTTT	CATSKGRGTEKLFF
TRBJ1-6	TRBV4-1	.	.	TGCGCCAGCAGCCAAGATTGGGGGCTCGGTAATTCACCCCTCCACTTT	CASSQDWGLGNSPLHF
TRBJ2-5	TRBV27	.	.	TGTGCCAGCAGTGGCAGTGGGACCCAGTACTTC	CASSGSGTQYF
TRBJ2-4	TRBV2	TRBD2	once	TGTGCCAGCACCCCTCCCGGGGGGAAATACATTCAGTACTTC	CASTPPGGKYIQYF
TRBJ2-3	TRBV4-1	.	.	TGCGCCAGCAGCCCGATCCGGGACTTACGCACAGATACGCAGTATTTT	CASSPIRDLRTDTQYF